These 20 T cell receptor beta chains were all obtained from the same sample, sequenced in a study of blood T cell repertoires in COVID-19. Only in-frame clones appear in the TCRdb table, and some are missing; sequencing was by immunoSEQ multiplex PCR. The sample has around 300,000 clones, approximately 89% seen once; the top ten hold 5% to 6%. The material sequenced was PBMCs or T cells enriched from blood (not recorded which). The receptors shown here come from a man aged 25 to 40 who had recovered from COVID-19.

This sequence joins TRBV7-2 and TRBJ2-5; 8 bases agree with TRBD1. This CDR3 has 15 residues. The germline V gene encodes CDR1 SGHTA and CDR2 FQGNSA. Trimming took 5 bases from V and 5 from J; bases not matched to a gene: 10. As DNA, the CDR3 is TGTGCCAGCAGCCCAGGGCAGGGGGCGAAGGAGACCCAGTACTTC. It is translated as CASSPGQGAKETQYF.

This sequence joins TRBV7-2 and TRBJ1-2; 8 bases agree with TRBD1. The CDR3 is made up of 15 amino acids. Germline V lookup: CDR1 SGHTA, CDR2 FQGNSA. Losses at the gene ends were 2 bases for V and 9 bases for J; bases not matched to a gene: 11. Here the CDR3 DNA reads TGTGCCAGCAGCTTAAGACAGGGGATCTCTATAAGCTACACCTTC. Its protein is CASSLRQGISISYTF.

CDR3 in amino acids: CASSIRAHMNTEAFF. DNA of the CDR3: TGTGCCAGCAGTATCAGGGCGCATATGAACACTGAAGCTTTCTTT. The chain employs TRBV5-6 and TRBJ1-1; D might be TRBD1 (5 bases). CDR1 and CDR2 from the germline V gene are SGHDT and YYEEEE. The CDR3 contains 15 residues. V lost 5 bases and J 0 bases, leaving 14 bases between the germline ends. Complete variable domain (other parts from reference TRBV5-6 and TRBJ1-1): DAGVTQSPTHLIKTRGQQVTLRCSPKSGHDTVSWYQQALGQGPQFIFQYYEEEERQRGNFPDRFSGHQFPNYSSELNVNALLLGDSALYLCASSIRAHMNTEAFFGQGTRLTVV.

V gene TRBV7-9 combines with J gene TRBJ1-1; TRBD1 matches at 7 bases. Germline CDR1 reads SEHNR; CDR2 reads FQNEAQ (reference sequence). V lost 0 bases to trimming and J lost 1 base; unmatched junction nucleotides: 11. The CDR3 is made up of 18 amino acids. The CDR3 sequence is CASSLALLGTDGNTEAFF. The CDR3, as DNA: TGTGCCAGCAGCTTAGCGCTCCTCGGGACAGACGGGAACACTGAAGCTTTCTTT. Full variable domain (rest looked up from reference TRBV7-9 and TRBJ1-1): DTGVSQNPRHKITKRGQNVTFRCDPISEHNRLYWYRQTLGQGPEFLTYFQNEAQLEKSRLLSDRFSAERPKGSFSTLEIQRTEQGDSAMYLCASSLALLGTDGNTEAFFGQGTRLTVV.

The rearrangement joins TRBV10-1 to TRBJ1-1; 7 nucleotides line up with TRBD1. CDR3 length equals 16 residues. Trimming took 1 base from V and 1 from J; bases not matched to a gene: 6. CDR1 is WNHNN and CDR2 is SYGVQD in the germline V gene (reference sequence). The CDR3 coding sequence is TGCGCCAGCAGTGAGTGGCCGGGACAGTCGAACACTGAAGCTTTCTTT. It yields the protein CASSEWPGQSNTEAFF.

V and J are TRBV13 and TRBJ2-7, with D unclear. CDR3 length equals 15 residues. The germline V gene has CDR1 PRHDT and CDR2 FYEKMQ (reference sequence). Trimming removed 2 bases at V and 3 bases at J, with 14 bases between. Here the CDR3 reads CASSLPDGLGYEQYF. CDR3 sequence (DNA): TGTGCCAGCAGCTTACCCGACGGGTTGGGCTACGAGCAGTACTTC.

The table lists this clone with a few counts. CDR3 sequence: CASSPGTPFEQYF. CDR3 in DNA: TGTGCCAGCAGCCCAGGGACTCCATTTGAGCAGTACTTC. This chain uses TRBV5-4 with TRBJ2-7; maybe TRBD2 (6 bases). The CDR3 consists of 13 residues. V shed 4 bases and J shed 7 bases, with 15 bases lying between them. Per germline, CDR1 SGHNT and CDR2 YYREEE (reference sequence).

Note on this clone: Other nucleotide sequences in the sample specify the same CDR3. The genes are TRBV5-1 and TRBJ2-7, with 8 bases that match TRBD1. From germline, CDR1 is SGHRS and CDR2 YFSETQ. The CDR3 consists of 12 residues. V shed 2 bases and J 7 bases; nucleotides not matched to a gene: 2. The CDR3 region is CASSLQGGEQYF. DNA for the CDR3: TGCGCCAGCAGCTTACAGGGGGGTGAGCAGTACTTC.

This clone appeared once. The V gene is TRBV5-4, the J gene TRBJ2-6, with TRBD1 as a possible D gene (6 bases). Germline V lookup: CDR1 SGHNT, CDR2 YYREEE (reference sequence). Between the trimmed V and J ends, which lost 2 bases and 0 bases, there was a span of 12 bases. The CDR3 length is 17 residues. CDR3 sequence (DNA): TGTGCCAGCAGCTTTCAGGGACATAGCTCTGGGGCCAACGTCCTGACTTTC. It encodes CASSFQGHSSGANVLTF.

The chain has TRBV7-2 and TRBJ2-7; 11 nucleotides line up with TRBD2. The junction had 9 bases not matched to a gene; V was cut back by 2 bases and J by 12 bases. CDR1 is SGHTA and CDR2 is FQGNSA in the germline V gene. The CDR3 contains 14 residues. CDR3 in DNA: TGTGCCAGCAGCTTAACCCTAGCGGGGGGCCCCAGGTACTTC. Translated, it gives CASSLTLAGGPRYF.

This chain uses TRBV19 with TRBJ2-7; 7 positions agree with TRBD1. CDR3 length equals 14 residues. Trimming at V came to 4 bases and at J to 0 bases, leaving 3 bases not matched to a gene. Germline values: CDR1 LNHDA, CDR2 SQIVND (reference sequence). CDR3 coding DNA: TGTGCCAGTAGTACCGGGGACAGCTCCTACGAGCAGTACTTC. This translates into CASSTGDSSYEQYF.

The chain combines TRBV27 with TRBJ1-6; possibly TRBD1 for D (6 bases). The CDR3 is 17 residues long. Germline CDR1 reads MNHEY; CDR2 reads SMNVEV (reference sequence). V gave up 0 bases and J gave up 0 bases, with 9 bases separating them. The CDR3: CASSLSDRFSYNSPLHF. Written as DNA, the CDR3 is TGTGCCAGCAGTTTATCTGACAGGTTCTCCTATAATTCACCCCTCCACTTT.

This clone appeared a few times. The V and J genes are TRBV6-5 and TRBJ1-1; 7 bases are a match to TRBD1. In germline, CDR1 is MNHEY, CDR2 SVGAGI. V was pared by 5 bases and J by 4 bases, with 4 bases of the junction left unmatched. This CDR3 region has 13 residues. CDR3 in amino acids: CASSPQGGTEAFF. For the CDR3, the DNA is TGTGCCAGCAGTCCCCAGGGGGGCACTGAAGCTTTCTTT.

The chain uses TRBV2 and TRBJ2-5, with TRBD2 matching 7 bases. CDR1 and CDR2 (germline): SNHLY, FYNNEI. V shed 5 bases, J shed 1 base, and the junction held 10 bases outside the gene matches. CDR3 length equals 16 residues. The CDR3 DNA reads as TGTGCCAGCAGTACCTCGGTGATAGCGGGCCAAGAGACCCAGTACTTC. The encoded protein is CASSTSVIAGQETQYF.

The chain uses TRBV5-1 and TRBJ2-1; 8 bases agree with TRBD2. Trimming at V came to 4 bases and at J to 4 bases, leaving 13 bases not matched to a gene. The germline V gene has CDR1 SGHRS and CDR2 YFSETQ. The CDR3 length is 17 residues. In DNA, the CDR3 is TGCGCCAGCAGCCCGCGGAACAGTCCGGGGGGGTACAATGAGCAGTTCTTC. Translated, it gives CASSPRNSPGGYNEQFF.

A single count supports this clone. The gene calls are TRBV19 and TRBJ1-5; 8 bases match TRBD1. Germline trimming cut 5 bases from V and 2 bases from J; bases unmatched to any gene: 2. CDR1 LNHDA and CDR2 SQIVND come from the germline V gene (reference sequence). This CDR3 comprises 14 residues. The DNA for the CDR3 is TGTGCCAGTAGTCTACAGGGGGGCAATCAGCCCCAGCATTTT. Translation gives CASSLQGGNQPQHF.

The chain uses TRBV19 and TRBJ2-3, with 8 bases fitting TRBD2. V was pared by 5 bases and J by 6 bases, with 10 bases of the junction left unmatched. This CDR3 region has 15 residues. Germline V lookup: CDR1 LNHDA, CDR2 SQIVND (reference sequence). The CDR3 spells CASSASGTSKDTQYF. CDR3 coding DNA: TGTGCCAGTAGTGCCTCCGGGACTAGTAAGGATACGCAGTATTTT.

This rearrangement joins TRBV28 to TRBJ1-5, with D possibly TRBD1 on 5 matching bases. Germline V gene lookup returns CDR1 MDHEN and CDR2 SYDVKM. Trimming pared 6 bases from V and 1 base from J, leaving 10 bases between. The CDR3 runs to 14 residues. For the CDR3, the DNA is TGTGCCAGCAGGGCAGGGTACAGCAATCAGCCCCAGCATTTT. Amino acid sequence: CASRAGYSNQPQHF.

V usage is TRBV3-1 (or the pseudogene TRBV3-2) and J usage is TRBJ2-5; 13 bases match TRBD2. V trimming: 1 base; J trimming: 14 bases; junction bases outside the gene matches: 13. The length of the CDR3 is 16 residues. Germline values: CDR1 LGHDT, CDR2 YNNKEL (reference sequence). As DNA, the CDR3 is TGTGCCAGCAGCCAAGGACTAGCGGGGGGTGCGTTACCTTTCTACTTC. It is translated as CASSQGLAGGALPFYF.

The rearrangement links TRBV5-1 to TRBJ2-1; 8 bases line up with TRBD2. The CDR3 extends over 19 amino acids. Germline V gene lookup returns CDR1 SGHRS and CDR2 YFSETQ. J gave up 0 bases and V 1 base, and 12 bases lay outside the gene matches. The CDR3: CASSLRAQAGASSYNEQFF. CDR3 nucleotide sequence: TGCGCCAGCAGCTTGCGGGCCCAAGCGGGGGCCAGCTCCTACAATGAGCAGTTCTTC.